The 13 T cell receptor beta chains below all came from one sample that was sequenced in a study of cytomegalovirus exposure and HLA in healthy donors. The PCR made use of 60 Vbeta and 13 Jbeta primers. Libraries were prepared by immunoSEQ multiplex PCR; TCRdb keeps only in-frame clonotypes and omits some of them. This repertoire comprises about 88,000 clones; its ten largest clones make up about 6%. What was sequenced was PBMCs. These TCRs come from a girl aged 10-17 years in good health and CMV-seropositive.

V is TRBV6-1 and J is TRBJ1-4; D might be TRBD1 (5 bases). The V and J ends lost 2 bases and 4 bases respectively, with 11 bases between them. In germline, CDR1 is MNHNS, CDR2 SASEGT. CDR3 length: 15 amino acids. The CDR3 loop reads CASSEPRGLNEKLFF. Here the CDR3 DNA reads TGTGCCAGCAGTGAACCCCGGGGACTTAATGAAAAACTGTTTTTT.

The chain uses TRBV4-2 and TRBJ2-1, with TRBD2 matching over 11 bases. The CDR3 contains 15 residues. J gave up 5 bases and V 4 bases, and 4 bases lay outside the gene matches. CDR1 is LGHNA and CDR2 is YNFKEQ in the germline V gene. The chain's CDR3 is CASSLSGGVHNEQFF. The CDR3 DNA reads TGTGCCAGCAGCCTTAGCGGGGGGGTCCACAATGAGCAGTTCTTC.

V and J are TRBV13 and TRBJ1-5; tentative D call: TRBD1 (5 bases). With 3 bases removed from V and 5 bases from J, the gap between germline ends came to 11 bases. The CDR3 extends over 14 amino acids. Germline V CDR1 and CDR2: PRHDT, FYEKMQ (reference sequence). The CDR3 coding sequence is TGTGCCAGCAGCTTCGGGGGGAAGGATCAGCCCCAGCATTTT. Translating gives CASSFGGKDQPQHF.

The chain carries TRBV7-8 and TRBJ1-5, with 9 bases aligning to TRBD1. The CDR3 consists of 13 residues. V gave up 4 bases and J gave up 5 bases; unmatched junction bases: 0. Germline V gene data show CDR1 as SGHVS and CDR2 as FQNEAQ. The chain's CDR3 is CASSWTGDQPQHF. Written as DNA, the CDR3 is TGTGCCAGCAGCTGGACAGGGGATCAGCCCCAGCATTTT.

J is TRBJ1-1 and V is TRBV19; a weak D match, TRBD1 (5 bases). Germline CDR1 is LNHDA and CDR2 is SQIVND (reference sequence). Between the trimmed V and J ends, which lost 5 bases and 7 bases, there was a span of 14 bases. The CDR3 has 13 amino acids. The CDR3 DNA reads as TGTGCCAGTAGTGTAGGGGCCGGGGATGAAGCTTTCTTT. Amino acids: CASSVGAGDEAFF.

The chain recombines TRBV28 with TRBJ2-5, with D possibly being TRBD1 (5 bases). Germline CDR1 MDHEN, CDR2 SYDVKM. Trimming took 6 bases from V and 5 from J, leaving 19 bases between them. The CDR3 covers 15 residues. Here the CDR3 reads CASSSREGVGETQYF. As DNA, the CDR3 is TGTGCCAGCAGCTCCCGTGAAGGGGTGGGGGAGACCCAGTACTTC.

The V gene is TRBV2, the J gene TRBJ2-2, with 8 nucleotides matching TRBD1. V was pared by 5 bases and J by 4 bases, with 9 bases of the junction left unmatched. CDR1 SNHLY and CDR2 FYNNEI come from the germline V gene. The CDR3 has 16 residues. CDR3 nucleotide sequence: TGTGCCAGCAGTTCGCAGGGGGCACATGGCACCGGGGAGCTGTTTTTT. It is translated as CASSSQGAHGTGELFF.

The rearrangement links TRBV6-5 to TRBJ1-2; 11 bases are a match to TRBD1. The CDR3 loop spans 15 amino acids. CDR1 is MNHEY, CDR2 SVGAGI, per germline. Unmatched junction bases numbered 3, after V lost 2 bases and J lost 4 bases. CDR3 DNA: TGTGCCAGCAGTTACCGGGACAGGGGGGGCTATGGCTACACCTTC. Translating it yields CASSYRDRGGYGYTF.

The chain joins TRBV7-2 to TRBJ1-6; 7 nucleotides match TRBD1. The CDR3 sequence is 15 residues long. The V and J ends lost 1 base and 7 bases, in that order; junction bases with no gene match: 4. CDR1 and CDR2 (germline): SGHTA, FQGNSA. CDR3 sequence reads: CASSLEGGQNSPLHF. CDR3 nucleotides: TGTGCCAGCAGCTTAGAGGGGGGACAGAATTCACCCCTCCACTTT.

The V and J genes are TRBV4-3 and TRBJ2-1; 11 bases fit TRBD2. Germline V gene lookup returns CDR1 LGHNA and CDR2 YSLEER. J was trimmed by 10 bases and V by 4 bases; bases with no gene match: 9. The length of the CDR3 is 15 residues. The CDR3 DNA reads TGCGCCAGCAGCCTAACCGCACTAGCGGGGGCAGAGCAGTTCTTC. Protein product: CASSLTALAGAEQFF.

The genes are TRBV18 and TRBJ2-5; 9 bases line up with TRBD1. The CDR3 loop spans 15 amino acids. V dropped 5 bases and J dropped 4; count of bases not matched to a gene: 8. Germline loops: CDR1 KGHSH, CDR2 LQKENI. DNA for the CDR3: TGTGCCAGCTCAAAACAGGGGGCGCCGGGAGAGACCCAGTACTTC. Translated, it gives CASSKQGAPGETQYF.

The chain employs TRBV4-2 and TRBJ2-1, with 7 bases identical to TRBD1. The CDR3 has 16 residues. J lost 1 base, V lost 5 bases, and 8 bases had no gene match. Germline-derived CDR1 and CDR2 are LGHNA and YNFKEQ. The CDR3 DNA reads TGTGCCAGCAGCTACCAAGGGACAGAGTCCTACAATGAGCAGTTCTTC. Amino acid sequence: CASSYQGTESYNEQFF.

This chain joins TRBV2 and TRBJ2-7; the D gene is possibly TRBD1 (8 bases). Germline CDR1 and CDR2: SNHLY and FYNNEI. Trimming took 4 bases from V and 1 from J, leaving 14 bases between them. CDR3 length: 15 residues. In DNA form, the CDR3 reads TGTGCCAGCAGTGCGGGAGGACAGGGATCCTACGAGCAGTACTTC. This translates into CASSAGGQGSYEQYF.